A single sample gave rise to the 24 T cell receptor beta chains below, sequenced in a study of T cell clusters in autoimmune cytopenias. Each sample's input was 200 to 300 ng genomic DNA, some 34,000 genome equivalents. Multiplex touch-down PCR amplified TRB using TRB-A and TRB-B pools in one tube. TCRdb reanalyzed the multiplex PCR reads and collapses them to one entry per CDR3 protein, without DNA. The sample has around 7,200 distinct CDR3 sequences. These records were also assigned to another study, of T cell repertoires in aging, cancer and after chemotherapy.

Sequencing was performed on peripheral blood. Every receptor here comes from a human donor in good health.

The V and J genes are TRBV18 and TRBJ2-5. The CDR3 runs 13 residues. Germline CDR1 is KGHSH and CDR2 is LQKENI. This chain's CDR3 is CASSPPGDGTQYF. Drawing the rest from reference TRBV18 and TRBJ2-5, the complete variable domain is NAGVMQNPRHLVRRRGQEARLRCSPMKGHSHVYWYRQLPEEGLKFMVYLQKENIIDESGMPKERFSAEFPKEGPSILRIQQVVRGDSAAYFCASSPPGDGTQYFGPGTRLLVL.

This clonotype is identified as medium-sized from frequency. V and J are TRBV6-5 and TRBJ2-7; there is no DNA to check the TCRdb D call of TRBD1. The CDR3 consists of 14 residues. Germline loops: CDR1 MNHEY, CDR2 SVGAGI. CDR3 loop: CASSYRDRGYEQYF.

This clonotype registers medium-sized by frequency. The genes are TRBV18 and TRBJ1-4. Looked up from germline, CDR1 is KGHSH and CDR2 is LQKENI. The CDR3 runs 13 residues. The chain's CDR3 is CASSDNSNEKLFF.

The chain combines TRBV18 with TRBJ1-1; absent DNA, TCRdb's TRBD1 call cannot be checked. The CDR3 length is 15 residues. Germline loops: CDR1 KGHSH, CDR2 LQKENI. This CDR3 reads CASSSGARGRTEAFF.

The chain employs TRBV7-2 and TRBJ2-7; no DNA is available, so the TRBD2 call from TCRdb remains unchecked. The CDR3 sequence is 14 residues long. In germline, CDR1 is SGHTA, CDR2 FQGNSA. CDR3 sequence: CASSLGTSSFEQYF.

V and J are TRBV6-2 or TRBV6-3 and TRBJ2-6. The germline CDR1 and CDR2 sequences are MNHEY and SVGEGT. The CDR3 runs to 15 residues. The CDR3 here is CASSVAASGANVLTF.

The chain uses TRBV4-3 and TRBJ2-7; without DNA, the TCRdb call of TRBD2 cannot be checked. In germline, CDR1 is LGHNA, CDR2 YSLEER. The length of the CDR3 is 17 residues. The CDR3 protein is CASSPGLAGDFGYEQYF.

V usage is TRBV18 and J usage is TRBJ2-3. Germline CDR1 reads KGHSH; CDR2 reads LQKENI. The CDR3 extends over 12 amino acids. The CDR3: CASSPERHTQYF. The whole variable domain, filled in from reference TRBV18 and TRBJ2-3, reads NAGVMQNPRHLVRRRGQEARLRCSPMKGHSHVYWYRQLPEEGLKFMVYLQKENIIDESGMPKERFSAEFPKEGPSILRIQQVVRGDSAAYFCASSPERHTQYFGPGTRLTVL.

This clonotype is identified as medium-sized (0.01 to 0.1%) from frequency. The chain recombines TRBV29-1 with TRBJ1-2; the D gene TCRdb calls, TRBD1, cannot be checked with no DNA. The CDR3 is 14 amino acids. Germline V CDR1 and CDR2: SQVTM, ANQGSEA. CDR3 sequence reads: CSVKSSGTGYGYTF.

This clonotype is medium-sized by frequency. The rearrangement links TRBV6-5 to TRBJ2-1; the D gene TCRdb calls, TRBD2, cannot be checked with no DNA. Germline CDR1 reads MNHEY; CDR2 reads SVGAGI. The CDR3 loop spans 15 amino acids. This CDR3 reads CASRDSGSGYNEQFF.

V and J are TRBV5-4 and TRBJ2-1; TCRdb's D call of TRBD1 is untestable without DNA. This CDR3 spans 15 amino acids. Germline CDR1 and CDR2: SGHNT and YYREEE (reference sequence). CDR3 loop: CASRKGPEDYNEQFF. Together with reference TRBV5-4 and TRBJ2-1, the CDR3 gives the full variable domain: ETGVTQSPTHLIKTRGQQVTLRCSSQSGHNTVSWYQQALGQGPQFIFQYYREEENGRGNFPPRFSGLQFPNYSSELNVNALELDDSALYLCASRKGPEDYNEQFFGPGTRLTVL.

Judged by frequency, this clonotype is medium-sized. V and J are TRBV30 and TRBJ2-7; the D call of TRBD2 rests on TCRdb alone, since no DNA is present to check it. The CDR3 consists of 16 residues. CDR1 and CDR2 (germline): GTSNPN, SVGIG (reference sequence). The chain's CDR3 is CAWSVVRLAATYEQYF. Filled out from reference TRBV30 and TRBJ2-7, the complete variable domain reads SQTIHQWPATLVQPVGSPLSLECTVEGTSNPNLYWYRQAAGRGLQLLFYSVGIGQISSEVPQNLSASRPQDRQFILSSKKLLLSDSGFYLCAWSVVRLAATYEQYFGPGTRLTVT.

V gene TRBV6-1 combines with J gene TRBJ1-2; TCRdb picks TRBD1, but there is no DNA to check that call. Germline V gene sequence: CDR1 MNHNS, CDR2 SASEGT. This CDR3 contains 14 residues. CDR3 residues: CASSPPCTNYGYTF.

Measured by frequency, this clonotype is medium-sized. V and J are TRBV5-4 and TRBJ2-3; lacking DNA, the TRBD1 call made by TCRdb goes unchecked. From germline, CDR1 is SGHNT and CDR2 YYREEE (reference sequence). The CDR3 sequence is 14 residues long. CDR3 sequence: CASSLRGGADTQYF.

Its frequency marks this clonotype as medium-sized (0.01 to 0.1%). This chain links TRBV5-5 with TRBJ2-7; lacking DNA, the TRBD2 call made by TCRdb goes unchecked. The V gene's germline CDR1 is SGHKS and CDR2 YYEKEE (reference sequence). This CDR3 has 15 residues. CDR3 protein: CASSLSPAGRDEQYF.

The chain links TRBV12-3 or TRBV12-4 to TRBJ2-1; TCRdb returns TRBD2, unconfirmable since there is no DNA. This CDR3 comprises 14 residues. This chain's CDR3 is CASGRAKNYNEQFF.

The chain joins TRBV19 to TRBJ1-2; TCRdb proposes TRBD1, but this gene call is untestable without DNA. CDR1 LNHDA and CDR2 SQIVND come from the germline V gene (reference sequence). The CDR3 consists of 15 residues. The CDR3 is CASRLDKNGAYGYTF. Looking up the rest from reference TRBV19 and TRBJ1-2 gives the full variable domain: DGGITQSPKYLFRKEGQNVTLSCEQNLNHDAMYWYRQDPGQGLRLIYYSQIVNDFQKGDIAEGYSVSREKKESFPLTVTSAQKNPTAFYLCASRLDKNGAYGYTFGSGTRLTVV.

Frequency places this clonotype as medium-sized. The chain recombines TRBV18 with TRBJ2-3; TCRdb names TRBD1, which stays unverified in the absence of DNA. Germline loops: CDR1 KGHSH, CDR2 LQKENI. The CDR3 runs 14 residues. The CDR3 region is CASSPPPASDTQYF.

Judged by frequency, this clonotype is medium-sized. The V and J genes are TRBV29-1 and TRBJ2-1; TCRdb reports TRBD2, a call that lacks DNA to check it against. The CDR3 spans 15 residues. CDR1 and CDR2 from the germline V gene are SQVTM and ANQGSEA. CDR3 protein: CSVGKSGSGYNEQFF.

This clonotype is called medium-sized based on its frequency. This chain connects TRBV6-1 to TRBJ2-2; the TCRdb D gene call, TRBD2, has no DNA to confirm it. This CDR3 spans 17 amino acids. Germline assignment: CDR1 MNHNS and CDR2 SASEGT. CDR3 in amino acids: CASSEILAGENTGELFF.

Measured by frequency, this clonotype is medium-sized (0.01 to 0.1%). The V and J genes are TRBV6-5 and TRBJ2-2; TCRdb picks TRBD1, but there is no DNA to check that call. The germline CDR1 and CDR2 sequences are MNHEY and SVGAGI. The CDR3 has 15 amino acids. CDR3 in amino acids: CASRPDRGRTGELFF.

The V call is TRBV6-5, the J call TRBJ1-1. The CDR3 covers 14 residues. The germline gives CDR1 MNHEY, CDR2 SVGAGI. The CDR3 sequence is CASSTWAQNTEAFF.

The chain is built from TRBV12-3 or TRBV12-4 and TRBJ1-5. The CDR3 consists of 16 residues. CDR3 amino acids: CASTTGRFGNNQPQHF.

CDR3 residues: CASSAQSYTEAFF. V and J are TRBV12-3 or TRBV12-4 and TRBJ1-1. The CDR3 contains 13 residues.